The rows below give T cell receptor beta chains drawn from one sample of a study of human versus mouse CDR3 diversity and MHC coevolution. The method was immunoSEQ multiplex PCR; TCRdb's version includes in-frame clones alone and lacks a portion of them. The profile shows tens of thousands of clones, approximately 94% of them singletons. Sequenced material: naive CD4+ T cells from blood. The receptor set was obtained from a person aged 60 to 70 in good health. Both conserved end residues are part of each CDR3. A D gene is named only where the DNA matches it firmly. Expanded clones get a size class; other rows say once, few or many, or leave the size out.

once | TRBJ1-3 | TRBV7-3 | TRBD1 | TGTGCCAGCAGCTTGACAGGGTTAGGAAACACCATATATTTT | CASSLTGLGNTIYF
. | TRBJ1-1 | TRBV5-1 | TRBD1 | TGCGCCAGCAGCTTGGGGGACAGGCAGAACACTGAAGCTTTCTTT | CASSLGDRQNTEAFF
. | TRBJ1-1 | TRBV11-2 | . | TGTGCCAGCAGCTCTCAGGGATCCACTGAAGCTTTCTTT | CASSSQGSTEAFF
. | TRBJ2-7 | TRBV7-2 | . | TGTGCCAGCACCCTCTTCCAGGGACTGGGCTACGAGCAGTACTTC | CASTLFQGLGYEQYF
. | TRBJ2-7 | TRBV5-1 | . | TGCGCCAGCAGCTTGGCCGGAGGCCAAACCCACGAGCAGTACTTC | CASSLAGGQTHEQYF
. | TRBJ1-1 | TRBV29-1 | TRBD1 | TGCAGCGTTGGGCAGGGGGCGGACACTGAAGCTTTCTTT | CSVGQGADTEAFF
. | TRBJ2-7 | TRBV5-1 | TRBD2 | TGCGCCAGCAGTACGGGGGGAGTAGCCTACGAGCAGTACTTC | CASSTGGVAYEQYF
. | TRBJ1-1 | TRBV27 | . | TGTGCCAGCAGTTTGGTGGGGGCGACGAACACTGAAGCTTTCTTT | CASSLVGATNTEAFF
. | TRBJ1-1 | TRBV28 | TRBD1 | TGTGCCAGCAAAAGACAGGGTGATATGGTAGCTTTCTTT | CASKRQGDMVAFF
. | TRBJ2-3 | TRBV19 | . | TGTGCCAGTAGTATCGGGTCTATGGGAGATACGCAGTATTTT | CASSIGSMGDTQYF
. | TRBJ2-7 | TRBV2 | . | TGTGCCAGCAGTGGTCTAGCAGTGCAGTACTTC | CASSGLAVQYF
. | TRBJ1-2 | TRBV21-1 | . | TGTGCCAGCAGTTTACTGTCCGGGTCAGCCCAGGGGCTCTATGGCTACACCTTC | CASSLLSGSAQGLYGYTF
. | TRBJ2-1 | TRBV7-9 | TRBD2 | TGTGCCAGCAGCCCGGGGACTAGCGGGAGTACTTCCTACAATGAGCAGTTCTTC | CASSPGTSGSTSYNEQFF
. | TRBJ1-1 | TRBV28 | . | TGTGCCAGCAGTTTATGGAGGGGGGGGACGGCGGGAGGGTACACTGAAGCTTTCTTT | CASSLWRGGTAGGYTEAFF
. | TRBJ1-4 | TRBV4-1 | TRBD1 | TGCGCCAGCAGGACAACAGGGGAGGTAGTGGATATCGGGTCTGAAAAACTGTTTTTT | CASRTTGEVVDIGSEKLFF
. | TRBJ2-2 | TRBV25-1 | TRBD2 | TGTGCCAGCAGTGTTCGGGGGGCCGGGGAGCTGTTTTTT | CASSVRGAGELFF
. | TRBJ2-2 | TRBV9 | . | TGTGCCAGCAGCCCCCTCGGGGATGGCGCCGGGGAGCTGTTTTTT | CASSPLGDGAGELFF
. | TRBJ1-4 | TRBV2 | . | TGTGCCAGCAGTGGAAGGACACCTAGGGGTAATGAAAAACTGTTTTTT | CASSGRTPRGNEKLFF
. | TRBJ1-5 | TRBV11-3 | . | TGTGCCAGCAGCCCTCTAACCGGAGGGCCCCAGCATTTT | CASSPLTGGPQHF
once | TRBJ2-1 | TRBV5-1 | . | TGCGCCAGCAGCAAATTACAGGGCAACAATGAGCAGTTCTTC | CASSKLQGNNEQFF
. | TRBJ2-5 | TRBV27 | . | TGTGCCAGCAGGCCGGGTGGGTACCAAGAGACCCAGTACTTC | CASRPGGYQETQYF
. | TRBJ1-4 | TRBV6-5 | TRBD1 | TGTGCCAGCAGGACGGGACAGGATAATGAAAAACTGTTTTTT | CASRTGQDNEKLFF